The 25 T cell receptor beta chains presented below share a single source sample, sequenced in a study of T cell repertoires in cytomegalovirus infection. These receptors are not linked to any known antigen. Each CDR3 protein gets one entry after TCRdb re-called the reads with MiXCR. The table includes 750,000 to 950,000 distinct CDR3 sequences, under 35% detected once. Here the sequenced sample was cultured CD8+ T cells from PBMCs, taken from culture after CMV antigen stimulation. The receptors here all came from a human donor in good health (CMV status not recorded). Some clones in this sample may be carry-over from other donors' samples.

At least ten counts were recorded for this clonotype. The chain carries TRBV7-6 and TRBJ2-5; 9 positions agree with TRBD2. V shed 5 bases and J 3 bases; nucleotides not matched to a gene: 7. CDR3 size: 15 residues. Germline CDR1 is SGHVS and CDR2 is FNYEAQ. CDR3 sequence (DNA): TGTGCCAGCAGCCTCTGGGCTAGCGGGGAAGAGACCCAGTACTTC. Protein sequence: CASSLWASGEETQYF.

The CDR3 reads CASSDLAGGTTGANVLTF. The CDR3 DNA reads TGTGCCAGCAGCGACCTAGCGGGGGGTACTACTGGGGCCAACGTCCTGACTTTC. The rearrangement links TRBV7-6 to TRBJ2-6; 11 nucleotides align to TRBD2. The CDR3 length is 18 residues. Germline assignment: CDR1 SGHVS and CDR2 FNYEAQ. The junction had 8 bases not matched to a gene; V was cut back by 5 bases and J by 2 bases.

In DNA, the CDR3 is TGTGCCAGCAGCCAAGACCCTGGACTAGCGGGGGTTCAAGAGACCCAGTACTTC. This gives the protein CASSQDPGLAGVQETQYF. This chain joins TRBV3-1 and TRBJ2-5; 13 bases fit TRBD2. Germline V gene lookup returns CDR1 LGHDT and CDR2 YNNKEL (reference sequence). This CDR3 has 18 amino acids. J lost 2 bases, V lost 0 bases, and 6 bases had no gene match.

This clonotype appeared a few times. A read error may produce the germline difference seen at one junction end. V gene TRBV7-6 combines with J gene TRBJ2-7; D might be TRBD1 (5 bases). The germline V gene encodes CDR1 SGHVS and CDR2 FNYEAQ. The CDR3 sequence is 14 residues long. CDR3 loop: CASSLGVNSYEQYF. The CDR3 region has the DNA TGTGCTAGCAGCTTAGGGGTGAACTCCTACGAGCAGTACTTC.

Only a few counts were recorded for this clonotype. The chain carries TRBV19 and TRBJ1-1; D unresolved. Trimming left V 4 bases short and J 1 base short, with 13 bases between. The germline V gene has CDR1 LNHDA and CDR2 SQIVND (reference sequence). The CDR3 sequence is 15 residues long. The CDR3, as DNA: TGTGCCAGTAGTAGGGTGAGAGCCCCGAACACTGAAGCTTTCTTT. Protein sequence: CASSRVRAPNTEAFF.

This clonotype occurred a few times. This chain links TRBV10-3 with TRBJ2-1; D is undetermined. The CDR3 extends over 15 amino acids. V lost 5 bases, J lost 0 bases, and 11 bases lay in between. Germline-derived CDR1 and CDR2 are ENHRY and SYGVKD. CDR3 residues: CAISPPKSSYNEQFF. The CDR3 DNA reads TGTGCCATCAGTCCCCCAAAGAGCTCCTACAATGAGCAGTTCTTC.

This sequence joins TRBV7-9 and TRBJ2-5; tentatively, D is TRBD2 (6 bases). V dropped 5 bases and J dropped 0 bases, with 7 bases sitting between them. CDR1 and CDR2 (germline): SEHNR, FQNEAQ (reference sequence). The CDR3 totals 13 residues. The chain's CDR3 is CASSPGDQETQYF. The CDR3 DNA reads TGTGCCAGCAGCCCGGGAGACCAAGAGACCCAGTACTTC.

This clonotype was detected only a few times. DNA for the CDR3: TGTGCCACCTCATCCGGGGTGGCTGGCCCATTATCCTACAATGAGCAGTTCTTC. Translating gives CATSSGVAGPLSYNEQFF. The chain has TRBV24-1 and TRBJ2-1, with D possibly TRBD2 on 5 matching bases. Per germline, CDR1 KGHDR and CDR2 SFDVKD. The CDR3 runs to 18 residues. Trimming pared 9 bases from V and 1 base from J, leaving 24 bases between.

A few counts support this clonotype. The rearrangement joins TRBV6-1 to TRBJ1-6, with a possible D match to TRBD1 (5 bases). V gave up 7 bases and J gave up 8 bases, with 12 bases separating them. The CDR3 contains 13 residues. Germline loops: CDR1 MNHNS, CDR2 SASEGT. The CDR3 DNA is TGTGCCAGCACCCTTGGGGGGGATTCACCCCTCCACTTT. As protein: CASTLGGDSPLHF.

CDR3: CASSRQRGGAGELFF. CDR3 coding DNA: TGTGCCAGCAGCCGCCAGCGGGGGGGTGCCGGGGAGCTGTTTTTT. The chain uses TRBV5-5 and TRBJ2-2; 10 nucleotides align to TRBD2. V lost 4 bases, J lost 6 bases, and 6 bases stayed unmatched. From germline, CDR1 is SGHKS and CDR2 YYEKEE (reference sequence). The CDR3 has 15 amino acids. The whole variable domain, filled in from reference TRBV5-5 and TRBJ2-2, reads DAGVTQSPTHLIKTRGQQVTLRCSPISGHKSVSWYQQVLGQGPQFIFQYYEKEERGRGNFPDRFSARQFPNYSSELNVNALLLGDSALYLCASSRQRGGAGELFFGEGSRLTVL.

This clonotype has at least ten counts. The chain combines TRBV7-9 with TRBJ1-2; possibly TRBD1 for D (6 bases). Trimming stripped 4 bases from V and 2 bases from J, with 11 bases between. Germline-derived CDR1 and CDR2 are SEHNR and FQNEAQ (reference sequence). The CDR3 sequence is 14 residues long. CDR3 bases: TGTGCCAGCAGCTCGAGGGGGACCAACTATGGCTACACCTTC. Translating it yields CASSSRGTNYGYTF. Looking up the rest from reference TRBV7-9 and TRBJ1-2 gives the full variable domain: DTGVSQNPRHKITKRGQNVTFRCDPISEHNRLYWYRQTLGQGPEFLTYFQNEAQLEKSRLLSDRFSAERPKGSFSTLEIQRTEQGDSAMYLCASSSRGTNYGYTFGSGTRLTVV.

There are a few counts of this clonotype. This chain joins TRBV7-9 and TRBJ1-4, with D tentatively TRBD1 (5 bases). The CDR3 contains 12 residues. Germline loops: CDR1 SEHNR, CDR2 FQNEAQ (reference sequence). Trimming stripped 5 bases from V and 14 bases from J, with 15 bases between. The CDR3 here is CASSPGRRGLFF. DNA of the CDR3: TGTGCCAGCAGCCCTGGACGTCGGGGGCTGTTTTTT.

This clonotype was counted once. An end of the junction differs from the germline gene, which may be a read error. CDR3: CASSLAFSGGTGELFF. For the CDR3, the DNA is TGTGCCAGCAGCTTGGCCTTTAGCGGGGGTACCGGGGAGCTGTTTTTT. The J gene is TRBJ2-2, the V gene TRBV5-3; 9 positions agree with TRBD2. TRBV5-3 is labeled an ORF, and its function is uncertain. The CDR3 length is 16 residues.

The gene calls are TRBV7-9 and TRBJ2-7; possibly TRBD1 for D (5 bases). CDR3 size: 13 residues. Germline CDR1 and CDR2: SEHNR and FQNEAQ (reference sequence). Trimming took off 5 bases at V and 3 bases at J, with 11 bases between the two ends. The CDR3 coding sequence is TGTGCCAGCAGCCGGACGACAGACTACGAGCAGTACGTC. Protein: CASSRTTDYEQYV.

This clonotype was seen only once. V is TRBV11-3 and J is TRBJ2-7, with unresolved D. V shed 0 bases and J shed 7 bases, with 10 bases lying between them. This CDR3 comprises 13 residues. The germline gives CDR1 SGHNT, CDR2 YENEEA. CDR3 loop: CASSLDPSREQYV. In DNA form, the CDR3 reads TGTGCCAGCAGCTTAGATCCGTCTCGTGAGCAGTACGTC.

This chain's CDR3 is CATSSPGGVDTQYF. CDR3 nucleotides: TGTGCCACCAGCAGTCCGGGGGGCGTAGATACGCAGTATTTT. The rearrangement links TRBV15 to TRBJ2-3; D possibly corresponds to TRBD2 (7 bases). CDR1 LNHNV and CDR2 YYDKDF come from the germline V gene (reference sequence). V lost 3 bases and J lost 5, with 12 bases in between. The CDR3 sequence is 14 residues long. The variable domain in full, with the rest retrieved from reference TRBV15 and TRBJ2-3, is DAMVIQNPRYQVTQFGKPVTLSCSQTLNHNVMYWYQQKSSQAPKLLFHYYDKDFNNEADTPDNFQSRRPNTSFCFLDIRSPGLGDTAMYLCATSSPGGVDTQYFGPGTRLTVL.

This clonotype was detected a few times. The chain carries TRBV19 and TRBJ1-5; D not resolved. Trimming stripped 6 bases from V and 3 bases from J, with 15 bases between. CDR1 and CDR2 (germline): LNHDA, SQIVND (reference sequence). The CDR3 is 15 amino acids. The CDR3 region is CASRDRPVDNQPQHF. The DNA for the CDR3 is TGTGCCAGTAGGGACCGTCCGGTGGACAATCAGCCCCAGCATTTT.

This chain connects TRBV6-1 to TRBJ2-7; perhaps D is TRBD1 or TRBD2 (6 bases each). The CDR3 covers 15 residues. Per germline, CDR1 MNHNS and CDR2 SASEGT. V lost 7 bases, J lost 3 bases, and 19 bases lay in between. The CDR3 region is CASTLTGGRGYEQYV. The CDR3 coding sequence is TGTGCCAGCACCCTAACTGGGGGGCGCGGCTACGAGCAGTACGTC.

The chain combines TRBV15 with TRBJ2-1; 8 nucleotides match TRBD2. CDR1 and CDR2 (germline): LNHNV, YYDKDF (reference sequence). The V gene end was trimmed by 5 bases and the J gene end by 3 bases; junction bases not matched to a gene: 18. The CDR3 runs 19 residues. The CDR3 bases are TGTGCCACCAGCTTCCCCTGGGGGATAGCGGGGCTCCACTACAATGAGCAGTTCTTC. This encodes CATSFPWGIAGLHYNEQFF.

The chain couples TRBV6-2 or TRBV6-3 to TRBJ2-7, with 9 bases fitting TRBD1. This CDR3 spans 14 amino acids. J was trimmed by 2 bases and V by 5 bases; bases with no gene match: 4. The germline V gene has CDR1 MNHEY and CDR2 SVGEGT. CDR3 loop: CASSPRTGAYEQYV. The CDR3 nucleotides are TGTGCCAGCAGTCCGAGGACAGGGGCCTACGAGCAGTACGTC.

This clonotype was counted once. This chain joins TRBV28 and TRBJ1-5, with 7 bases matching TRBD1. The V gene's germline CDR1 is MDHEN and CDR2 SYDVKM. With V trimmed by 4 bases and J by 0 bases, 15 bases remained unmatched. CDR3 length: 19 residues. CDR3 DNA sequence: TGTGCCAGCAGTTCGATAATCGTCCGGGACAGTAATAGCAATCAGCCCCAGCATTTT. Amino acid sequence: CASSSIIVRDSNSNQPQHF.

CDR3 coding DNA: TGTGCCACCAGTGGAGACGAGAACACCGGGGAGCTGTTTTTT. Its protein is CATSGDENTGELFF. V is TRBV24-1 and J is TRBJ2-2, with no clear D. Trimming left V 5 bases short and J 1 base short, with 7 bases between. This CDR3 contains 14 residues. The germline gives CDR1 KGHDR, CDR2 SFDVKD.

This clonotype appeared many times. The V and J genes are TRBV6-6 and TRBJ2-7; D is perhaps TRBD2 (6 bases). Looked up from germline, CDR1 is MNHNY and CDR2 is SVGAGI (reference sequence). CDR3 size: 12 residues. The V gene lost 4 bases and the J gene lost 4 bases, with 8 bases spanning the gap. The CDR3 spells CASSWEAYEQYV. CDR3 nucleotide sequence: TGTGCCAGCAGTTGGGAGGCATACGAGCAGTACGTC.

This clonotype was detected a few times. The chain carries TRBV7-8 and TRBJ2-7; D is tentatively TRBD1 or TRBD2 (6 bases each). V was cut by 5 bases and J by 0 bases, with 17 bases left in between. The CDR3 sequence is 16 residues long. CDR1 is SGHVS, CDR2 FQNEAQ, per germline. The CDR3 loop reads CASSLGRDTGSYEQYF. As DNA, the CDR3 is TGTGCCAGCAGCCTCGGGCGGGACACCGGCTCCTACGAGCAGTACTTC.

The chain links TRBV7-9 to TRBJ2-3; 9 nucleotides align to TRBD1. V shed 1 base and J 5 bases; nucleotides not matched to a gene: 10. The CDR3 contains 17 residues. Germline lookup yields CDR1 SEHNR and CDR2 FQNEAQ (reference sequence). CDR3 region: CASSLGLRQGEEDTQYF. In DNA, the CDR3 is TGTGCCAGCAGCTTAGGATTGCGACAGGGGGAGGAAGATACGCAGTATTTT.